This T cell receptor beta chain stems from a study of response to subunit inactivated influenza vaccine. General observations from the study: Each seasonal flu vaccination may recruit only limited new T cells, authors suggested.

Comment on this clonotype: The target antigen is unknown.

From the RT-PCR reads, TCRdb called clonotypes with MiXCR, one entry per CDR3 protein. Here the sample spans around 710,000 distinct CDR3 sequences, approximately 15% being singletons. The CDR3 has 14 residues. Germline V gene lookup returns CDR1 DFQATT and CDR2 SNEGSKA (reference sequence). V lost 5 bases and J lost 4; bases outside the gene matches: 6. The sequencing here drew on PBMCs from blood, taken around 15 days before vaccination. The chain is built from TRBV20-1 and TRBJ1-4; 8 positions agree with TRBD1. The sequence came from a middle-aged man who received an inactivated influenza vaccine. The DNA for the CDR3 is TGCAGTGCTGGCTGGGACAGGTTTAATGAAAAACTGTTTTTT. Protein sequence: CSAGWDRFNEKLFF.